This passage covers 32 T cell receptor beta chains from one sample sequenced in a study of lymphopenia after photon versus proton radiotherapy. The method was immunoSEQ multiplex PCR; TCRdb's version includes in-frame clones alone and lacks a portion of them. The repertoire consists of around 30,000 clones, with over 70% occurring once and the leading ten covering more than 12%. The specimen was peripheral blood, collected from a patient treated with proton-based radiotherapy. These receptors were obtained from a woman in her sixties or seventies with pancreatic cancer.

Of note for this clone: A read error may account for a junction end that differs from germline. This chain joins TRBV7-7 and TRBJ2-1; D might be TRBD2 (5 bases). Germline loops: CDR1 SSHAT, CDR2 FNYEAQ (reference sequence). CDR3 size: 17 residues. CDR3 residues: CASSLEPGRGSYNEQFF. Here the CDR3 DNA reads TGTGCTAGCAGCTTAGAGCCCGGACGGGGCTCCTACAATGAGCAGTTCTTC.

V gene TRBV6-1 combines with J gene TRBJ2-7; 8 positions agree with TRBD1. The CDR3 is made up of 12 amino acids. With 6 bases clipped from V and 6 bases from J, the junction kept 4 bases outside the gene matches. Germline CDR1 and CDR2: MNHNS and SASEGT. CDR3 loop: CASRTGQGEQYF. DNA for the CDR3: TGTGCCAGCAGAACCGGACAGGGCGAGCAGTACTTC.

The V and J genes are TRBV5-1 and TRBJ2-1, with D perhaps TRBD1 (7 bases). Germline V gene sequence: CDR1 SGHRS, CDR2 YFSETQ. V was clipped by 3 bases and J by 4 bases, with 14 bases between them. The CDR3 runs to 15 residues. CDR3 coding DNA: TGCGCCAGCAGCTCTCCGGGGGACAGATACAATGAGCAGTTCTTC. Its translation is CASSSPGDRYNEQFF.

The rearrangement joins TRBV6-1 to TRBJ1-1, with 7 bases that match TRBD1. CDR3 size: 15 residues. Germline CDR1 and CDR2: MNHNS and SASEGT. Trimming removed 7 bases from V and 5 bases from J; junction bases left unmatched: 13. CDR3 nucleotide sequence: TGTGCCAGCACCCTTATAGAGGGGGCAGGGACTGAAGCTTTCTTT. As protein: CASTLIEGAGTEAFF.

This clone was detected once. J is TRBJ2-1 and V is TRBV25-1; D uncertain. Germline loops: CDR1 MGHDK, CDR2 SYGVNS. V was pared by 3 bases and J by 0 bases, with 15 bases between. The CDR3 covers 17 residues. The CDR3 loop is CASSDPQGKGSYNEQFF. The CDR3 DNA sequence: TGTGCCAGCAGTGACCCCCAAGGAAAGGGCTCCTACAATGAGCAGTTCTTC. The variable domain in full, with the rest retrieved from reference TRBV25-1 and TRBJ2-1, is EADIYQTPRYLVIGTGKKITLECSQTMGHDKMYWYQQDPGMELHLIHYSYGVNSTEKGDLSSESTVSRIRTEHFPLTLESARPSHTSQYLCASSDPQGKGSYNEQFFGPGTRLTVL.

The J gene is TRBJ1-2, the V gene TRBV7-3, with 7 positions matching TRBD1. The CDR3 covers 13 residues. Per germline, CDR1 SGHTA and CDR2 FQGTGA. V lost 5 bases to trimming and J lost 8 bases; unmatched junction nucleotides: 8. This chain's CDR3 is CASSPTGTEGYTF. The CDR3 bases are TGTGCCAGCAGCCCAACTGGGACAGAAGGCTACACCTTC.

This clone appeared once. CDR3 in amino acids: CASRNSGANVLTF. CDR3 coding DNA: TGTGCCAGCAGGAATAGTGGGGCCAACGTCCTGACTTTC. The chain links TRBV28 to TRBJ2-6; the D is unclear. Trimming shortened V by 6 bases and J by 3 bases, and 6 bases separated the two germline ends. CDR1 is MDHEN and CDR2 is SYDVKM in the germline V gene. This CDR3 spans 13 amino acids.

This chain uses TRBV2 with TRBJ1-5, with D possibly being TRBD1 (5 bases). Germline V gene sequence: CDR1 SNHLY, CDR2 FYNNEI. CDR3 size: 14 residues. Between the trimmed V and J ends, which lost 2 bases and 7 bases, there was a span of 12 bases. CDR3 sequence reads: CASSEQGGHQPQHF. The CDR3 DNA is TGTGCCAGCAGTGAACAGGGAGGTCACCAGCCCCAGCATTTT.

This clone was counted a single time. V gene TRBV7-2 combines with J gene TRBJ2-1; D possibly corresponds to TRBD1 (6 bases). CDR1 and CDR2 from the germline V gene are SGHTA and FQGNSA. The V end lost 4 bases, the J end lost 8 bases, and 6 bases lay between the germline ends. CDR3 length: 11 residues. CDR3 in amino acids: CASSYRDEQFF. In DNA, the CDR3 is TGTGCCAGCAGCTACAGGGATGAGCAGTTCTTC.

V is TRBV7-2 and J is TRBJ1-1, with 7 bases lining up with TRBD1. Germline V CDR1 and CDR2: SGHTA, FQGNSA. The CDR3 contains 16 residues. J was trimmed by 2 bases and V by 1 base; bases with no gene match: 7. As DNA, the CDR3 is TGTGCCAGCAGCTTAGGTGGGGACAGACCAAACACTGAAGCTTTCTTT. As protein: CASSLGGDRPNTEAFF.

This sequence joins TRBV29-1 and TRBJ2-1; D is perhaps TRBD1 (5 bases). The CDR3 covers 14 residues. Trimming stripped 5 bases from V and 0 bases from J, with 11 bases between. Per germline, CDR1 SQVTM and CDR2 ANQGSEA. The CDR3 sequence: CSVSRQTSYNEQFF. In DNA, the CDR3 is TGCAGCGTTTCCCGACAGACCTCCTACAATGAGCAGTTCTTC.

CDR3 DNA: TGTGCCTGGAGTGGCCCTTACTATGGCTACACCTTC. This codes for CAWSGPYYGYTF. V gene TRBV30 combines with J gene TRBJ1-2, with no clear D. Trimming took off 1 base at V and 3 bases at J, with 6 bases between the two ends. This CDR3 is 12 amino acids long. Germline CDR1 GTSNPN, CDR2 SVGIG (reference sequence).

This clone was counted between two and nine times. The CDR3 region has the DNA TGTGCCAGCAGCTCAGCGGGAGGGTCAATAGTAAATGAGCAGTTCTTC. It codes for CASSSAGGSIVNEQFF. The V and J genes are TRBV7-3 and TRBJ2-1; 10 nucleotides match TRBD2. Germline V CDR1 and CDR2: SGHTA, FQGTGA. J gave up 7 bases and V 4 bases, and 10 bases lay outside the gene matches. This CDR3 is built from 16 residues.

This clone was counted once. This chain links TRBV19 with TRBJ1-1; no reliable D call. The CDR3 runs to 13 residues. Trimming removed 5 bases from V and 3 bases from J, with 10 bases in between. Germline-derived CDR1 and CDR2 are LNHDA and SQIVND (reference sequence). Written as DNA, the CDR3 is TGTGCCAGTAGTTTCCGACCTCACACTGAAGCTTTCTTT. Amino acid sequence: CASSFRPHTEAFF.

The chain carries TRBV6-6 and TRBJ1-1; D perhaps matches TRBD1 (6 bases). Germline CDR1 MNHNY, CDR2 SVGAGI (reference sequence). This CDR3 is 15 amino acids long. Trimming left V 6 bases short and J 1 base short, with 15 bases between. CDR3 loop: CASRKQDRENTEAFF. Here the CDR3 DNA reads TGTGCCAGCAGAAAACAGGACAGAGAGAACACTGAAGCTTTCTTT.

The chain has TRBV12-1 and TRBJ2-5; TRBD2 is taken as the D call from the table, unchecked against the DNA. TRBV12-1 is a pseudogene. The CDR3 is 16 amino acids. Here the CDR3 reads CASSQPGGREGETQYF. The DNA for the CDR3 is TGTGCCAGCAGCCAACCGGGCGGGAGGGAGGGAGAGACCCAGTACTTC.

The genes are TRBV30 and TRBJ2-7; 11 nucleotides align to TRBD2. J gave up 3 bases and V 3 bases, and 10 bases lay outside the gene matches. CDR1 is GTSNPN and CDR2 is SVGIG in the germline V gene (reference sequence). The CDR3 extends over 16 amino acids. CDR3 DNA: TGTGCCTGGAGACGAGGGGAACTAGCGGGAGTCTACGAGCAGTACTTC. Translation: CAWRRGELAGVYEQYF.

This clone has a single count. The chain employs TRBV5-6 and TRBJ2-1; tentatively, D is TRBD1 (5 bases). The CDR3 runs to 14 residues. The germline CDR1 and CDR2 sequences are SGHDT and YYEEEE. V dropped 5 bases and J dropped 0 bases, with 9 bases sitting between them. Written as DNA, the CDR3 is TGTGCCAGCAGGGGGCGGCCCTCCTACAATGAGCAGTTCTTC. It encodes CASRGRPSYNEQFF.

V gene TRBV4-3 combines with J gene TRBJ2-2, with a tentative D call TRBD2 (6 bases). This CDR3 is 17 amino acids long. Trimming pared 4 bases from V and 9 bases from J, leaving 24 bases between. Germline CDR1 is LGHNA and CDR2 is YSLEER. DNA for the CDR3: TGCGCCAGCAGCCTGAGTTTTGCTAGCGAGAAAGTAAGGGAGCTGTTTTTT. The encoded protein is CASSLSFASEKVRELFF.

The chain has TRBV7-9 and TRBJ1-2; D not resolved. Germline assignment: CDR1 SEHNR and CDR2 FQNEAQ (reference sequence). There are 14 residues in the CDR3. V shed 1 base and J shed 4 bases, with 10 bases lying between them. The CDR3 DNA is TGTGCCAGCAGCTTAGAGGGATCGGCCTATGGCTACACCTTC. This sequence encodes CASSLEGSAYGYTF.

The V gene is TRBV28, the J gene TRBJ2-3; possible D gene TRBD1, 6 bases. The germline CDR1 and CDR2 sequences are MDHEN and SYDVKM. V lost 1 base and J 8 bases, leaving 7 bases between the germline ends. The length of the CDR3 is 12 residues. The CDR3 is CASSLLQGTQYF. CDR3 DNA: TGTGCCAGCAGTTTATTACAGGGTACGCAGTATTTT.

The chain is built from TRBV7-2 and TRBJ2-7; D gene ambiguous. Germline-derived CDR1 and CDR2 are SGHTA and FQGNSA. The CDR3 contains 17 residues. Trimming pared 3 bases from V and 1 base from J, leaving 19 bases between. CDR3 nucleotide sequence: TGTGCCAGCAGCTTTGGGCTAGTGTCAATGGGTTCCTACGAGCAGTACTTC. Its protein product is CASSFGLVSMGSYEQYF.

The genes are TRBV10-3 and TRBJ1-1; no firm D call. The CDR3 covers 13 residues. V was shortened by 6 bases and J by 6 bases, with 14 bases between the two germline ends. Germline loops: CDR1 ENHRY, CDR2 SYGVKD. Here the CDR3 DNA reads TGTGCCATCAGCATAGGACCTCAGGCTGAAGCTTTCTTT. This encodes CAISIGPQAEAFF.

The CDR3 coding sequence is TGTGCCAGCAGCCAAGCACTAGCGGGGGCCTACAATGAGCAGTTCTTC. This translates into CASSQALAGAYNEQFF. V usage is TRBV14 and J usage is TRBJ2-1; TRBD2 aligns across 11 bases. Unmatched junction bases numbered 1, after V lost 1 base and J lost 2 bases. The CDR3 has 16 residues. The germline V gene encodes CDR1 SGHDN and CDR2 FVKESK.

The chain is built from TRBV15 and TRBJ2-1, with D possibly matching TRBD1 (5 bases). Per the germline V gene, CDR1 is LNHNV and CDR2 is YYDKDF (reference sequence). Trimming stripped 7 bases from V and 9 bases from J, with 13 bases between. The length of the CDR3 is 12 residues. CDR3: CATTTYQGEQFF. DNA for the CDR3: TGTGCCACCACCACATATCAGGGTGAGCAGTTCTTC.

This clone came up a few times. The chain uses TRBV28 and TRBJ1-5, with D maybe TRBD1 (6 bases). The CDR3 contains 14 residues. Trimming pared 3 bases from V and 6 bases from J, leaving 12 bases between. Germline V gene data show CDR1 as MDHEN and CDR2 as SYDVKM. CDR3 in amino acids: CASSLTQGSQPQHF. In DNA, the CDR3 is TGTGCCAGCAGTTTGACACAGGGTAGTCAGCCCCAGCATTTT.

This rearrangement joins TRBV28 to TRBJ2-7; 8 nucleotides line up with TRBD1. Trimming at V came to 5 bases and at J to 3 bases, leaving 6 bases not matched to a gene. The CDR3 covers 14 residues. CDR1 MDHEN and CDR2 SYDVKM come from the germline V gene. The CDR3 here is CASSTGTGYYEQYF. The DNA for the CDR3 is TGTGCCAGCAGTACTGGGACAGGATACTACGAGCAGTACTTC.

This chain joins TRBV27 and TRBJ2-7; TRBD1 or TRBD2 may be the D gene (5 bases each). Per germline, CDR1 MNHEY and CDR2 SMNVEV (reference sequence). This CDR3 is 14 amino acids long. Trimming shortened V by 7 bases and J by 4 bases, and 17 bases separated the two germline ends. The CDR3 loop is CASTPGTPGYEQYF. The DNA of the CDR3 is TGTGCCAGCACCCCGGGGACGCCCGGTTACGAGCAGTACTTC.

The rearrangement uses TRBV7-2 and TRBJ1-5; D is unresolved. Looked up from germline, CDR1 is SGHTA and CDR2 is FQGNSA. The CDR3 length is 13 residues. V lost 5 bases, J lost 6 bases, and 11 bases lay in between. The CDR3 DNA reads as TGTGCCAGCAGCGGGCGGTTAGGTCAGCCCCAGCATTTT. Protein: CASSGRLGQPQHF.

The chain is built from TRBV28 and TRBJ2-3; 8 positions match TRBD2. With 6 bases clipped from V and 4 bases from J, the junction kept 12 bases outside the gene matches. Germline values: CDR1 MDHEN, CDR2 SYDVKM. The CDR3 consists of 16 residues. Here the CDR3 reads CASRSTSGSGADTQYF. The CDR3 nucleotides read TGTGCCAGCAGATCAACAAGCGGGAGTGGGGCAGATACGCAGTATTTT.

The chain has TRBV29-1 and TRBJ1-2, with TRBD1 matching over 7 bases. The CDR3 is made up of 13 amino acids. Germline V gene data show CDR1 as SQVTM and CDR2 as ANQGSEA. V shed 4 bases and J 0 bases; nucleotides not matched to a gene: 2. CDR3 residues: CSVGQGTNYGYTF. CDR3 DNA sequence: TGCAGCGTTGGACAGGGAACTAACTATGGCTACACCTTC.

This chain joins TRBV27 and TRBJ2-5; 11 bases agree with TRBD1. The J call could be wrong; TRBJ2-7 is a better fit for the DNA end. This CDR3 has 16 amino acids. The germline V gene has CDR1 MNHEY and CDR2 SMNVEV (reference sequence). The CDR3 region is CASGTGTGGLTYEQYF. The CDR3 coding sequence is TGTGCCAGCGGCACCGGGACAGGGGGTTTGACCTACGAGCAGTACTTC.